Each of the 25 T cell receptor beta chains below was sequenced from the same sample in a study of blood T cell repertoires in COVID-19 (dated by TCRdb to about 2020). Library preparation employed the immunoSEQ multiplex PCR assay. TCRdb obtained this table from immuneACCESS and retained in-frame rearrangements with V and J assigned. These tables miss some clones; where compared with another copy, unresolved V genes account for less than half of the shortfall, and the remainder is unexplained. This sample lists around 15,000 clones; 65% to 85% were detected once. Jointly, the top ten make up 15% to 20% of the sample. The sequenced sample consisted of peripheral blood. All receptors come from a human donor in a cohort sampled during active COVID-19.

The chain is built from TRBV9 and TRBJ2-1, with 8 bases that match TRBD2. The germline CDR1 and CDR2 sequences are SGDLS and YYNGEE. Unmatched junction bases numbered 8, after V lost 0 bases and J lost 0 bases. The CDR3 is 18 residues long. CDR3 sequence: CASSVATGGRSSYNEQFF. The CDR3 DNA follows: TGTGCCAGCAGCGTAGCTACGGGAGGGCGGAGCTCCTACAATGAGCAGTTCTTC.

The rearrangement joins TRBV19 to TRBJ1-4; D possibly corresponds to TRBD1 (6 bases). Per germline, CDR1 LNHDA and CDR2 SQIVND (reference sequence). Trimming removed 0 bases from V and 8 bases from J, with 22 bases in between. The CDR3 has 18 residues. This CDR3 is CASSIELLRTEPTEKLFF. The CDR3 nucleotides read TGTGCCAGTAGTATAGAGCTTCTGAGGACAGAGCCAACCGAAAAACTGTTTTTT.

The CDR3 DNA follows: TGTGCCACCAGTGATACCGGGACGGGTCCCAGGGGTGAGCAGTTCTTC. It encodes CATSDTGTGPRGEQFF. The genes are TRBV24-1 and TRBJ2-1; tentatively, D is TRBD1 (6 bases). The V end lost 3 bases, the J end lost 9 bases, and 20 bases lay between the germline ends. Germline CDR1 KGHDR, CDR2 SFDVKD. The length of the CDR3 is 16 residues.

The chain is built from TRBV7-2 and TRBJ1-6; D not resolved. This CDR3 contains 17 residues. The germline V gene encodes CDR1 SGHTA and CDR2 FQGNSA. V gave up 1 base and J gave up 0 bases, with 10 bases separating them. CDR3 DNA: TGTGCCAGCAGCTTAGAGCCCGCATCCTCCTATAATTCACCCCTCCACTTT. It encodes CASSLEPASSYNSPLHF.

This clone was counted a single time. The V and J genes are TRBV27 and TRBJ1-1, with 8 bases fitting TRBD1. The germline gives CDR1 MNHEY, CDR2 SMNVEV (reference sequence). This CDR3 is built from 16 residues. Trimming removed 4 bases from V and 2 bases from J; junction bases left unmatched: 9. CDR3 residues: CASSSRPQGANTEAFF. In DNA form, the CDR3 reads TGTGCCAGCAGTTCCCGACCCCAGGGGGCCAACACTGAAGCTTTCTTT.

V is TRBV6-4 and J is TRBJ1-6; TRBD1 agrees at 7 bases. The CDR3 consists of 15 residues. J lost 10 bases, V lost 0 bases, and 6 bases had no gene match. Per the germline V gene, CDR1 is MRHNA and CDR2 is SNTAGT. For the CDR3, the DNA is TGTGCCAGCAGTGACTCCGGCAGGGGGGAGTCACCCCTCCACTTT. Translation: CASSDSGRGESPLHF.

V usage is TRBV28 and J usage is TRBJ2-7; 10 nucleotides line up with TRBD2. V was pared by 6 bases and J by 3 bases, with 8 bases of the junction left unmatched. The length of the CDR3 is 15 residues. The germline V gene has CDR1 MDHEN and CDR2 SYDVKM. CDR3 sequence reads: CASRNYKRGGYEQYF. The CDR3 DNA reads TGTGCCAGCAGAAACTATAAGCGGGGGGGCTACGAGCAGTACTTC.

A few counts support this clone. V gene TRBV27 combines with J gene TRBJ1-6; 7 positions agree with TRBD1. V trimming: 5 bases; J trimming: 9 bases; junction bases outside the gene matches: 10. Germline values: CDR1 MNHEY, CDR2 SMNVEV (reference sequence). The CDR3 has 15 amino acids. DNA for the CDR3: TGTGCCAGCAGTCCGCGGACAGGTGTGGGTTCACCCCTCCACTTT. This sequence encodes CASSPRTGVGSPLHF.

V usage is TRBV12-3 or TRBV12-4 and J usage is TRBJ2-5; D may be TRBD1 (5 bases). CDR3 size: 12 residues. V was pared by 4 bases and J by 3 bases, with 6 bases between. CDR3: CASSSGKETQYF. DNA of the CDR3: TGTGCCAGCAGTTCAGGGAAAGAGACCCAGTACTTC.

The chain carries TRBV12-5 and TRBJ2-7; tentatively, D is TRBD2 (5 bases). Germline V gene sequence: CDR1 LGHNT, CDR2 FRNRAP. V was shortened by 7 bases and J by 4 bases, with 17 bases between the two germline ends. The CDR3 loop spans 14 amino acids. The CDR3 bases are TGTGCTAGTGCCCCCAGCGGAGCGTCTTACGAGCAGTACTTC. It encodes CASAPSGASYEQYF.

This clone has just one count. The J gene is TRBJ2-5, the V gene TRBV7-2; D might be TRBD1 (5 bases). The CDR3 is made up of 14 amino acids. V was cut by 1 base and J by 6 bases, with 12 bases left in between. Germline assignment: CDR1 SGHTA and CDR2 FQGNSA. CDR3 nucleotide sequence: TGTGCCAGCAGCTTAGAGGGGTCTCAGAAGACCCAGTACTTC. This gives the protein CASSLEGSQKTQYF.

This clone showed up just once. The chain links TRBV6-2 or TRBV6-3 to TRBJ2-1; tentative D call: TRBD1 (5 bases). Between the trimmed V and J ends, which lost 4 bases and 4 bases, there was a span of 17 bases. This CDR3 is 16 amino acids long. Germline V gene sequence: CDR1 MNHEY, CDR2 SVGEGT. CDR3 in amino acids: CASSLTERQRYNEQFF. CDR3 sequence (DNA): TGTGCCAGCAGTTTGACGGAGAGACAGAGGTACAATGAGCAGTTCTTC.

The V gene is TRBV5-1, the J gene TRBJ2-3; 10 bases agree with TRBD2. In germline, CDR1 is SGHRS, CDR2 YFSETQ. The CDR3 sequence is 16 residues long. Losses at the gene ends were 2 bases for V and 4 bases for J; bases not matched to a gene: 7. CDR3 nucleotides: TGCGCCAGCAGCTTCAGCGGGAGGGCCAGTGCAGATACGCAGTATTTT. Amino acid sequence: CASSFSGRASADTQYF.

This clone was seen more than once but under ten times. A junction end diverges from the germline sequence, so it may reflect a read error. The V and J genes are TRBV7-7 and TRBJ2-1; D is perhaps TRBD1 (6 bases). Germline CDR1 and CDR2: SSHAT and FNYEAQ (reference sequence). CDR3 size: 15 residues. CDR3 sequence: CASSPQGGSYNEQFF. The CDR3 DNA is TGTGCTAGCAGCCCGCAAGGGGGCTCCTACAATGAGCAGTTCTTC. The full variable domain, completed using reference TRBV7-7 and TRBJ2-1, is GAGVSQSPRYKVTKRGQDVTLRCDPISSHATLYWYQQALGQGPEFLTYFNYEAQPDKSGLPSDRFSAERPEGSISTLTIQRTEQRDSAMYRCASSPQGGSYNEQFFGPGTRLTVL.

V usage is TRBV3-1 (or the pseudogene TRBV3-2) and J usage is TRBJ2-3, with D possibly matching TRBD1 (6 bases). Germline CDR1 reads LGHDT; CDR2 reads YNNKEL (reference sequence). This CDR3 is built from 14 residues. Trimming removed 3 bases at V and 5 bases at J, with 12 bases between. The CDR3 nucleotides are TGTGCCAGCAGCCAGAGGCAGGGGATAGATACGCAGTATTTT. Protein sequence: CASSQRQGIDTQYF.

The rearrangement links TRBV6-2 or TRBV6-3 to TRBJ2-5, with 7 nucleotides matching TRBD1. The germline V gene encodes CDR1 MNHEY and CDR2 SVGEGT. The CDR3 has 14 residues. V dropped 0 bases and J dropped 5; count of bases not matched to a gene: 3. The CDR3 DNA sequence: TGTGCCAGCAGTTACTCGGGCAGGGGGGAGACCCAGTACTTC. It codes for CASSYSGRGETQYF.

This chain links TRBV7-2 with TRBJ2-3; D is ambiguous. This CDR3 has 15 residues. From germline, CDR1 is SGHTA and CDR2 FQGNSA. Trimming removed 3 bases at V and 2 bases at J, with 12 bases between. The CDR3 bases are TGTGCCAGCAGCTTTAGTAATTCCCCCACAGATACGCAGTATTTT. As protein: CASSFSNSPTDTQYF.

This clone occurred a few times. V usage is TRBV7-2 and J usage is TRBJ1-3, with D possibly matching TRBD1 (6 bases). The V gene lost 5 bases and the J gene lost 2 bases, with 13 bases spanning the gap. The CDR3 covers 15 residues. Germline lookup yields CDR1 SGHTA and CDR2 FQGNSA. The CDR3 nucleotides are TGTGCCAGCAGCGGGACCGGGACACCTGGAAACACCATATATTTT. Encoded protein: CASSGTGTPGNTIYF.

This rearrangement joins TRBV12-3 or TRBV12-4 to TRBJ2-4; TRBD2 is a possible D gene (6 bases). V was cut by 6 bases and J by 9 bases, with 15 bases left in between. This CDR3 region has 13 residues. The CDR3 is CASSPGGGGIQYF. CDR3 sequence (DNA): TGTGCCAGCAGCCCCGGGGGTGGGGGCATTCAGTACTTC.

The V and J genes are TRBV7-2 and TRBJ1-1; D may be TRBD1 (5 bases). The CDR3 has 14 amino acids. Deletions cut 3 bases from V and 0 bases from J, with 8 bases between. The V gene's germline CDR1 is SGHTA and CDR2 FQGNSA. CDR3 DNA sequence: TGTGCCAGCAGCTTGGGGCACCTGAACACTGAAGCTTTCTTT. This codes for CASSLGHLNTEAFF.

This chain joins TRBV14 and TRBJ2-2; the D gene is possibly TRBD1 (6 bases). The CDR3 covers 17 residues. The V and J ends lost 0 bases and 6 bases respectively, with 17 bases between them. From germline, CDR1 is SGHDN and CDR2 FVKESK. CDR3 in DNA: TGTGCCAGCAGCCAAGAAATGGGGAACAGGGCCCCCGGGGAGCTGTTTTTT. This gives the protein CASSQEMGNRAPGELFF.

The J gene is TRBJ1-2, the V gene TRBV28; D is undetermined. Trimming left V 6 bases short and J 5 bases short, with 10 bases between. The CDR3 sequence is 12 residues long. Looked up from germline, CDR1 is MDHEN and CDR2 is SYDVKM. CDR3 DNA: TGTGCCAGCAGCCCGCCGGGTTATGGCTACACCTTC. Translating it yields CASSPPGYGYTF.

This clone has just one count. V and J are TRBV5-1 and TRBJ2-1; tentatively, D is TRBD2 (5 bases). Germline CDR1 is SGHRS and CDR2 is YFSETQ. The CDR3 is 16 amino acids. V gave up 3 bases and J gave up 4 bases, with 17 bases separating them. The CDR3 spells CASSSRENLFYNEQFF. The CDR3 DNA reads TGCGCCAGCAGCTCCCGGGAAAACCTGTTTTACAATGAGCAGTTCTTC. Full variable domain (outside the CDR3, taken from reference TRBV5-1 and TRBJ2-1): KAGVTQTPRYLIKTRGQQVTLSCSPISGHRSVSWYQQTPGQGLQFLFEYFSETQRNKGNFPGRFSGRQFSNSRSEMNVSTLELGDSALYLCASSSRENLFYNEQFFGPGTRLTVL.

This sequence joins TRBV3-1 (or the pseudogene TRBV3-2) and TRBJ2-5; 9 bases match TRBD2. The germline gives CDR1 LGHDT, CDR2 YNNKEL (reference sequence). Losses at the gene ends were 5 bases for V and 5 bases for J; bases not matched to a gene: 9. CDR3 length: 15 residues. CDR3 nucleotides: TGTGCCAGCAGCTCCTACGCGGGAGGGGTTGAGACCCAGTACTTC. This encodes CASSSYAGGVETQYF.

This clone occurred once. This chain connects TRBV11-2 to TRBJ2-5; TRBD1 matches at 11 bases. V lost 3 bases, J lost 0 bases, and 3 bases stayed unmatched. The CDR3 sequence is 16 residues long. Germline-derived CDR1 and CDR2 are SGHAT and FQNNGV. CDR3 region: CASSFGTGGYQETQYF. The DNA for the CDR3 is TGTGCCAGCAGCTTTGGGACAGGGGGTTACCAAGAGACCCAGTACTTC.